The 9 T cell receptor beta chains listed next were all sequenced from one sample in a study of regulatory T cells in long-lasting Graves disease. Time point noted: newly diagnosed GD, antithyroid drugs for less than 3 months. Isolated PBMC RNA provided the starting material for the TCR library. Through Arm-PCR of CDR3 regions and iRepertoire HTBI primers, TCR beta libraries were built. TCRdb re-derived calls from the multiplex PCR reads in MiXCR, one entry per CDR3 protein. The repertoire holds 350,000 to 550,000 distinct CDR3 sequences, with more than 12% as singletons. The same sample was also studied in work on T cells in Graves' hyperthyroidism and ophthalmopathy.

Here the sequenced sample was peripheral blood mononuclear cells (PBMCs), taken at new diagnosis, from a patient treated with antithyroid drugs. These receptors originate from a woman aged 25-40 years with Graves disease.

This clonotype was counted only a few times. It may be a read error: a sequence one base away is much more abundant. The rearrangement joins TRBV20-1 to TRBJ2-1; 8 nucleotides align to TRBD2. The CDR3 is made up of 15 amino acids. In germline, CDR1 is DFQATT, CDR2 SNEGSKA (reference sequence). The CDR3 DNA reads as TGCAGTGCTATTCGAGCGGGAGTCTCCCACAATGAGCAGTTCTTC. Residues: CSAIRAGVSHNEQFF.

This clonotype was picked up a small number of times. This sequence joins TRBV9 and TRBJ2-7; TRBD2 aligns across 10 bases. Germline V gene data show CDR1 as SGDLS and CDR2 as YYNGEE. This CDR3 has 15 residues. V dropped 3 bases and J dropped 3; count of bases not matched to a gene: 6. The CDR3 nucleotides are TGTGCCAGCAGCGCCGGGACTAGCGTAAACTACGAGCAGTACTTC. This sequence encodes CASSAGTSVNYEQYF.

This chain uses TRBV15 with TRBJ2-1; D call uncertain. Per the germline V gene, CDR1 is LNHNV and CDR2 is YYDKDF (reference sequence). V lost 4 bases and J lost 6, with 16 bases in between. The CDR3 has 15 amino acids. Here the CDR3 DNA reads TGTGCCACCAGCATGGCCGCACTCCGAGGCAATGAGCAGTTCTTC. This translates into CATSMAALRGNEQFF.

The rearrangement links TRBV20-1 to TRBJ1-1; no definite D call. Trimming removed 1 base from V and 7 bases from J, with 10 bases in between. Germline CDR1 reads DFQATT; CDR2 reads SNEGSKA (reference sequence). The CDR3 covers 12 residues. The CDR3 coding sequence is TGCAGTGCTAGAGTTTACGCTGTTGAAGCTTTCTTT. This sequence encodes CSARVYAVEAFF.

This clonotype occurred a few times. CDR3: CASSPARGNEKLFF. The DNA for the CDR3 is TGCGCCAGCAGTCCGGCCAGGGGGAATGAAAAACTGTTTTTT. The V gene is TRBV5-1, the J gene TRBJ1-4; 7 bases map to TRBD1. Germline lookup yields CDR1 SGHRS and CDR2 YFSETQ. CDR3 length: 14 residues. Trimming took 5 bases from V and 5 from J; bases not matched to a gene: 6.

The V gene is TRBV24-1, the J gene TRBJ1-2, with D perhaps TRBD1 (5 bases). Germline CDR1 reads KGHDR; CDR2 reads SFDVKD. CDR3 length: 15 amino acids. The germline V and J ends were trimmed by 3 bases and 4 bases, with 14 bases remaining between them. CDR3 residues: CATSDQQGTVYGYTF. CDR3 coding DNA: TGTGCCACCAGTGATCAGCAGGGAACTGTCTATGGCTACACCTTC.

The rearrangement links TRBV6-1 to TRBJ2-6; 8 bases are a match to TRBD1. The length of the CDR3 is 16 residues. Germline CDR1 reads MNHNS; CDR2 reads SASEGT. V trimming: 6 bases; J trimming: 0 bases; junction bases outside the gene matches: 4. The CDR3, as DNA: TGTGCCAGCAGAGATACAGGGGGCTCTGGGGCCAACGTCCTGACTTTC. This gives the protein CASRDTGGSGANVLTF.

Here the CDR3 reads CASSHDRGETQYF. CDR3 sequence (DNA): TGTGCCAGCAGCCATGACAGGGGAGAGACCCAGTACTTC. This rearrangement joins TRBV28 to TRBJ2-5; 8 bases map to TRBD1. The junction had 4 bases not matched to a gene; V was cut back by 6 bases and J by 4 bases. The germline gives CDR1 MDHEN, CDR2 SYDVKM. The CDR3 loop spans 13 amino acids. Filled out from reference TRBV28 and TRBJ2-5, the complete variable domain reads DVKVTQSSRYLVKRTGEKVFLECVQDMDHENMFWYRQDPGLGLRLIYFSYDVKMKEKGDIPEGYSVSREKKERFSLILESASTNQTSMYLCASSHDRGETQYFGPGTRLLVL.

This clonotype was seen only a few times. The chain couples TRBV14 to TRBJ2-7, with 9 bases aligning to TRBD1. The trim removed 1 base at V and 3 bases at J, leaving 7 bases unmatched. Per germline, CDR1 SGHDN and CDR2 FVKESK. The CDR3 covers 16 residues. The CDR3 DNA reads as TGTGCCAGCAGCCAAGGGCGCCCGGGACAGGGCTACGAGCAGTACTTC. Translating gives CASSQGRPGQGYEQYF. Looking up the rest from reference TRBV14 and TRBJ2-7 gives the full variable domain: EAGVTQFPSHSVIEKGQTVTLRCDPISGHDNLYWYRRVMGKEIKFLLHFVKESKQDESGMPNNRFLAERTGGTYSTLKVQPAELEDSGVYFCASSQGRPGQGYEQYFGPGTRLTVT.